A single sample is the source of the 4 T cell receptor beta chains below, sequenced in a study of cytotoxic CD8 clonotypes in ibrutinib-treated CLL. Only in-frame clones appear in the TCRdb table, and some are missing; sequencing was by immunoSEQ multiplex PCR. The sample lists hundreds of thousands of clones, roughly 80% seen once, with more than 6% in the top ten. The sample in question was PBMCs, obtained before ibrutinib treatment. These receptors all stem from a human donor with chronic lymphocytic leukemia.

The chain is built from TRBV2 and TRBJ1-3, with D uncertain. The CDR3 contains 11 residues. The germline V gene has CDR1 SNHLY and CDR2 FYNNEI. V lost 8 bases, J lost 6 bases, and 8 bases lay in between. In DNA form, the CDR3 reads TGTGCCAGCGGGTCGGAAAACACCATATATTTT. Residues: CASGSENTIYF.

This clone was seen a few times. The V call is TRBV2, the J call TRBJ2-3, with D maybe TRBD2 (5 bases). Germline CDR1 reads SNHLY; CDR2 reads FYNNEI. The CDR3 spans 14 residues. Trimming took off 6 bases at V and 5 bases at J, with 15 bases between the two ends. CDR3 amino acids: CASRRSLGGDTQYF. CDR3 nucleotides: TGTGCCAGCAGGAGGTCGCTAGGAGGAGATACGCAGTATTTT.

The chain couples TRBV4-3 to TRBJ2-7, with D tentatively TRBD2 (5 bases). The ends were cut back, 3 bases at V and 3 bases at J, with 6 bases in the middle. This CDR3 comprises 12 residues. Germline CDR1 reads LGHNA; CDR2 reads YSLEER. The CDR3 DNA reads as TGCGCCAGCAGCCAGGGGAGCTACGAGCAGTACTTC. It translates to CASSQGSYEQYF.

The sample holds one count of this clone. CDR3 bases: TGTGCCAGCAGCTTGTGGCGCCCCCCAGGAACCTACGAGCAGTACTTC. This gives the protein CASSLWRPPGTYEQYF. The chain joins TRBV5-6 to TRBJ2-7; D call uncertain. The CDR3 contains 16 residues. The germline V and J ends were trimmed by 1 base and 2 bases, with 16 bases remaining between them. Germline-derived CDR1 and CDR2 are SGHDT and YYEEEE.